Described below is a single T cell receptor beta chain sequence and its context. Its antigen remains unidentified. This sample is part of a study of Ad26.COV2.S vaccination and SARS-CoV-2 variants. Regarding the study as a whole: Analyses that measured TCR breadth and depth may have underestimated total T cell responses.

The treatment: 15 to 20 received Ad26.COV2.S at low or high dose, single or two shots; a few received placebo; per-sample allocation not given. Samples analyzed were those drawn on day 63 after the first vaccine or placebo injection. Method: immunoSEQ multiplex PCR; TCRdb's copy keeps in-frame clones and lacks some. The table has over 350,000 clones, roughly nine tenths seen once. Sequenced here: peripheral blood, sampled in a trial of Ad26.COV2.S vaccine versus placebo. The receptor's source is a person between 18 and 59 years old who received the Ad26.COV2.S COVID-19 vaccine or a placebo.

CDR3 sequence reads: CASSQAGLAGTGELFF. The CDR3 nucleotides read TGTGCCAGCAGCCAGGCAGGACTAGCGGGCACCGGGGAGCTGTTTTTT. V usage is TRBV3-1 (or the pseudogene TRBV3-2) and J usage is TRBJ2-2; TRBD2 agrees at 11 bases. Germline trimming cut 3 bases from V and 4 bases from J; bases unmatched to any gene: 4. This CDR3 spans 16 amino acids. Germline V gene sequence: CDR1 LGHDT, CDR2 YNNKEL (reference sequence).